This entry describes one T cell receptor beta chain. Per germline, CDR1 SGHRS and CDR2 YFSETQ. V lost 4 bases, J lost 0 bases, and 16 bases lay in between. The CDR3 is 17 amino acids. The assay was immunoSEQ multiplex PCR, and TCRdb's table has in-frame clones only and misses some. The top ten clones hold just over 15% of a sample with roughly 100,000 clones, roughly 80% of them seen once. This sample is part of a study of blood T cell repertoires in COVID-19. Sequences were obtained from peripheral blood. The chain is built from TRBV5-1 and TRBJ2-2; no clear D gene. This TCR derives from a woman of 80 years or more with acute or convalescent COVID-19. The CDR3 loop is CASSLALGASNTGELFF. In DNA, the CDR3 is TGCGCCAGCAGCCTGGCCTTAGGAGCTTCGAACACCGGGGAGCTGTTTTTT. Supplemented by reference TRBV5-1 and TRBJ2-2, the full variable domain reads KAGVTQTPRYLIKTRGQQVTLSCSPISGHRSVSWYQQTPGQGLQFLFEYFSETQRNKGNFPGRFSGRQFSNSRSEMNVSTLELGDSALYLCASSLALGASNTGELFFGEGSRLTVL.